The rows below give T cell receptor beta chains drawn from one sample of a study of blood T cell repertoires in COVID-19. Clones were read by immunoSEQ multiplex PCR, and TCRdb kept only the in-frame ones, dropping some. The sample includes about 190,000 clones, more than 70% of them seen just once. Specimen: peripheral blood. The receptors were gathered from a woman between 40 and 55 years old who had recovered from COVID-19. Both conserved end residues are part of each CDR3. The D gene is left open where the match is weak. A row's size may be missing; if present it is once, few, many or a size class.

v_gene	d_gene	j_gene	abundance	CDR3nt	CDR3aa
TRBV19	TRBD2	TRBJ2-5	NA	TGTGCCAGTAGTGGGGGACTAGTTAGGAAGACCCAGTACTTC	CASSGGLVRKTQYF
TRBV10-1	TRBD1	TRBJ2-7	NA	TGCGCCAACAACAGGGGATACTACGAGCAGTACTTC	CANNRGYYEQYF
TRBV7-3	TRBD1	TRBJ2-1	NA	TGTGCCAGCAGCGCCCGACAGGGTGGTGATGAGCAGTTCTTC	CASSARQGGDEQFF
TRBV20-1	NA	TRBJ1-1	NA	TGCAGTGCTAGTACCCTTCGGGGGAGATCGGCTGAAGCTTTCTTT	CSASTLRGRSAEAFF
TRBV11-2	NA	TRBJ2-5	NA	TGTGCCAGCAGCATTCGGGACTTAGGGGAGACCCAGTACTTC	CASSIRDLGETQYF
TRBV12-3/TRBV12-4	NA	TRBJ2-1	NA	TGTGCCAGCAGCGCTACTAGTACTGAGCAGTTCTTC	CASSATSTEQFF
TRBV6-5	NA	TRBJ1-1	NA	TGTGCCAGCAGTTACCTCGGTGGGAGTGAAGCTTTCTTT	CASSYLGGSEAFF
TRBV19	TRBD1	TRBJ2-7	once	TGTGCCAGTACCCTAGGGACAGGGGCCTACGAGCAGTACTTC	CASTLGTGAYEQYF
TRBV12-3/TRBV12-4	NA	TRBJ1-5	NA	TGTGCCAGCAGTTTTAGGGGCTATCAGCCCCAGCATTTT	CASSFRGYQPQHF
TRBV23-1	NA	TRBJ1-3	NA	TGCGCCAGCAGTCCCACTGGTGGAAACACCATATATTTT	CASSPTGGNTIYF
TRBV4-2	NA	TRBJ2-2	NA	TGTGCCAGCAGCCCCTTAGAGGGCGCGGACACCGGGGAGCTGTTTTTT	CASSPLEGADTGELFF
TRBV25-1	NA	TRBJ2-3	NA	TGTGCCAGCAGTGACGAATTGAGGTGGACGCAGTATTTT	CASSDELRWTQYF